This TCR beta chain was recovered during a study of T-cell memory formation after mild COVID-19. Study-wide background: TCR clusters were largely donor specific.

Constant-segment primers and 5'RACE yielded cDNA libraries for TCR alpha and TCR beta, each carrying sample barcodes and UMIs. TCRdb ran MiXCR on the 5' RACE reads and lists one entry per CDR3 protein. Among about 200,000 distinct CDR3 sequences listed, around 20% were seen once. The CDR3 loop spans 11 amino acids. Germline V gene lookup returns CDR1 SGHRS and CDR2 YFSETQ. Between the trimmed V and J ends, which lost 0 bases and 7 bases, there was a span of 4 bases. The chain is built from TRBV5-1 and TRBJ1-1; D unclear. Sequencing was carried out using PBMCs or a T cell subset sorted from them (not recorded which). This clonotype was sampled from an adult woman who had mild COVID-19 (a few samples of this study predate the infection). Cell type and time point are not known. The CDR3 nucleotides read TGCGCCAGCAGCTTGGGTTATGAAGCTTTCTTT. Protein: CASSLGYEAFF.